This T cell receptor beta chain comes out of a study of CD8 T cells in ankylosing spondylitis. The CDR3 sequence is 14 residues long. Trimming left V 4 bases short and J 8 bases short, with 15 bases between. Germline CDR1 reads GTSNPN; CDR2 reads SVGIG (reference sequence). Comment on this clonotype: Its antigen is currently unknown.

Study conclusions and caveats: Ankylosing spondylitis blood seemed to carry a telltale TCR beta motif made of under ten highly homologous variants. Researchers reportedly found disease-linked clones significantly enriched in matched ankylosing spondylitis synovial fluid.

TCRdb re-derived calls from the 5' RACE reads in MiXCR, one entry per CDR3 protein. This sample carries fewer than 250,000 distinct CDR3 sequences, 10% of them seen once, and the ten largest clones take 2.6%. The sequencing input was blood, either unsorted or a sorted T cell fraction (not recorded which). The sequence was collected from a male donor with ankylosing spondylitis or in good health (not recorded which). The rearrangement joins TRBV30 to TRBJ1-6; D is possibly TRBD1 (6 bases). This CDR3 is CAWNGGSAYSPLHF. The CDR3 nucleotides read TGTGCCTGGAACGGGGGCAGCGCCTATTCACCCCTCCACTTT.